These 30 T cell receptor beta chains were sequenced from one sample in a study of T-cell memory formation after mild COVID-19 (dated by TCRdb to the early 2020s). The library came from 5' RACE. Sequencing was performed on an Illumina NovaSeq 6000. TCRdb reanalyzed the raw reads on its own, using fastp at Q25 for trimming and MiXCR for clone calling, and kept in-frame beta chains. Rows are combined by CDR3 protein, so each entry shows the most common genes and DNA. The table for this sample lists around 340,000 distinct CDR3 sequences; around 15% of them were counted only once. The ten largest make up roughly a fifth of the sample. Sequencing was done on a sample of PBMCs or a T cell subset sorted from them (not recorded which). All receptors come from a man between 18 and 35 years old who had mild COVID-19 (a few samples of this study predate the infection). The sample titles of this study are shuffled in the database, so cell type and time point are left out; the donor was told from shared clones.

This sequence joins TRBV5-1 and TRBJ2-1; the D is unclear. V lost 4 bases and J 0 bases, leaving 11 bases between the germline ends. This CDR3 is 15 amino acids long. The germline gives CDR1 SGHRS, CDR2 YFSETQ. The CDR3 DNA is TGCGCCAGCAGCCCCAGGATCAGCTCCTACAATGAGCAGTTCTTC. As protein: CASSPRISSYNEQFF.

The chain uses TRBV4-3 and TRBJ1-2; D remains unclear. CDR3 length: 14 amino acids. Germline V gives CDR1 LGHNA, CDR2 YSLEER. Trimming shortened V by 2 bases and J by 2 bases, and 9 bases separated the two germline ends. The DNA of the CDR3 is TGCGCCAGCAGCCAATATTGGGGAAACTATGGCTACACCTTC. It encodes CASSQYWGNYGYTF.

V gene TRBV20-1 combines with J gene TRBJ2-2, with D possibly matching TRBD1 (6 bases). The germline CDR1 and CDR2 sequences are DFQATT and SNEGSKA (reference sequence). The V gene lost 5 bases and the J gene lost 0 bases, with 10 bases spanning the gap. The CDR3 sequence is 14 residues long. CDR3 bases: TGCAGTGCTCCGGGACATACGAACACCGGGGAGCTGTTTTTT. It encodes CSAPGHTNTGELFF.

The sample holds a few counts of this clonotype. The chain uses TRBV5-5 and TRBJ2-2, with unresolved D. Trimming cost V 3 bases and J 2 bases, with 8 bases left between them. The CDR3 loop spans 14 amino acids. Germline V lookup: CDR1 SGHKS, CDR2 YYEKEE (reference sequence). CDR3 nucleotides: TGTGCCAGCAGCTCGGGCAGAAACACCGGGGAGCTGTTTTTT. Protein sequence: CASSSGRNTGELFF.

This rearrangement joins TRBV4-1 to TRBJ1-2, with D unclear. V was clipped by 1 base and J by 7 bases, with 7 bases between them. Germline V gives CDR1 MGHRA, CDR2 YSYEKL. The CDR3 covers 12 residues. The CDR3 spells CASSQVSGGYTF. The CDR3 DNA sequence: TGCGCCAGCAGCCAAGTGTCGGGTGGCTACACCTTC.

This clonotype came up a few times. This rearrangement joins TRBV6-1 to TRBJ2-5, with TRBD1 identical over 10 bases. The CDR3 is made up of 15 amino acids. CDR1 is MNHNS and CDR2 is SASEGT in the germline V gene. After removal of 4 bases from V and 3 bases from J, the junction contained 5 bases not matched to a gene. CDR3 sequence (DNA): TGTGCCAGCAGTGCTTGGGACAGGGGAAAAGAGACCCAGTACTTC. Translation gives CASSAWDRGKETQYF.

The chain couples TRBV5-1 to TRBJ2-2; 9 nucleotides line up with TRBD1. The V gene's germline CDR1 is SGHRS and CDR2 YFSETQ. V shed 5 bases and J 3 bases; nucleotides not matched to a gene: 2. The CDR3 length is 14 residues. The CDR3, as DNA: TGCGCCAGCAGTTGGACAGGGGACACCGGGGAGCTGTTTTTT. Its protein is CASSWTGDTGELFF.

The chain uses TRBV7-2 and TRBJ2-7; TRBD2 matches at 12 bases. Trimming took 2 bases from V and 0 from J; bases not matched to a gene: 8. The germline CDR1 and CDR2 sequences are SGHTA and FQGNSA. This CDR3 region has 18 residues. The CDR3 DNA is TGTGCCAGCAGCTTATCACCTAGCGGGGGGGGTTACTCCTACGAGCAGTACTTC. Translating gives CASSLSPSGGGYSYEQYF.

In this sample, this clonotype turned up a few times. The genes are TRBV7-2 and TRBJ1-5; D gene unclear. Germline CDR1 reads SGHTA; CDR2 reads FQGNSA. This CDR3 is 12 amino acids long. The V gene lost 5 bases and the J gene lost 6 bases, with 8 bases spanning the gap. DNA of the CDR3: TGTGCCAGCAGCATGGAGTTTCAGCCCCAGCATTTT. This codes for CASSMEFQPQHF.

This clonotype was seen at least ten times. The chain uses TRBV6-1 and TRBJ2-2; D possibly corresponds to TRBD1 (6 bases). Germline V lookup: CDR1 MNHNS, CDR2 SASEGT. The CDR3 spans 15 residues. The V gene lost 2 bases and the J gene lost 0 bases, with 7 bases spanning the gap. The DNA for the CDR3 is TGTGCCAGCAGTGAAAACAGGGCGAACACCGGGGAGCTGTTTTTT. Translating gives CASSENRANTGELFF.

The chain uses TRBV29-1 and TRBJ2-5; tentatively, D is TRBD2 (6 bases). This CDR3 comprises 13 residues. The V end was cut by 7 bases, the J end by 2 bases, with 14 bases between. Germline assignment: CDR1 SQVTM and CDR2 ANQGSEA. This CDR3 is CSGGDLSQETQYF. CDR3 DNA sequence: TGCAGCGGGGGGGACTTATCTCAAGAGACCCAGTACTTC.

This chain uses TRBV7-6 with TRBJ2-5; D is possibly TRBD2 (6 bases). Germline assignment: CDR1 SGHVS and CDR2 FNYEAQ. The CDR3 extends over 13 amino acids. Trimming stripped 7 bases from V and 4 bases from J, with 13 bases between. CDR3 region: CASTGAGRETQYF. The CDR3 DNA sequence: TGTGCCAGCACCGGAGCGGGTCGAGAGACCCAGTACTTC.

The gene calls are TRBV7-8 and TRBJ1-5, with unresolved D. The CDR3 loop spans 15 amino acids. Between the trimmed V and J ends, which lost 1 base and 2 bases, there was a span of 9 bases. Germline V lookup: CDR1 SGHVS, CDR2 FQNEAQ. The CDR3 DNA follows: TGTGCCAGCAGCTTAGTTTGGGCAGGCAATCAGCCCCAGCATTTT. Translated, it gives CASSLVWAGNQPQHF.

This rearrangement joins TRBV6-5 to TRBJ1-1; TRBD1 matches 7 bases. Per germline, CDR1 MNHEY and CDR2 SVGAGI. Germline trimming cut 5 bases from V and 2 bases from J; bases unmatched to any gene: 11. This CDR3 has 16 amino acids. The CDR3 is CASSTARTGSNTEAFF. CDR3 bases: TGTGCCAGCAGTACGGCTAGGACAGGCTCTAACACTGAAGCTTTCTTT.

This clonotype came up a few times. CDR3 nucleotides: TGTGCCAGCAGTGAACTCTCCCGGGGGAGCTTCCATGAGCAGTACTTC. Encoded protein: CASSELSRGSFHEQYF. The rearrangement uses TRBV6-1 and TRBJ2-7, with a weak D call TRBD2 (6 bases). Germline CDR1 and CDR2: MNHNS and SASEGT. The V and J ends lost 2 bases and 7 bases respectively, with 21 bases between them. This CDR3 contains 16 residues.

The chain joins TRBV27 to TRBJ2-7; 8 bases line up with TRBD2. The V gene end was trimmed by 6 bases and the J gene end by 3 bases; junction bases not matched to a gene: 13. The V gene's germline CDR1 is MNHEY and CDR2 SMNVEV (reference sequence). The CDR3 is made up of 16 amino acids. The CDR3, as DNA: TGTGCCAGCAGATCCCGGGGCGGGGGGTCTTACTACGAGCAGTACGTC. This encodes CASRSRGGGSYYEQYV.

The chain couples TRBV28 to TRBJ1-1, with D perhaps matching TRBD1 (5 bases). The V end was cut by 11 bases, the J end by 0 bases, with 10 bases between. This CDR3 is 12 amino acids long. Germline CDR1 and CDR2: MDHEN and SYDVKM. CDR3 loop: CASSTVNTEAFF. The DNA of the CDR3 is TGTGCCTCCTCGACAGTGAACACTGAAGCTTTCTTT.

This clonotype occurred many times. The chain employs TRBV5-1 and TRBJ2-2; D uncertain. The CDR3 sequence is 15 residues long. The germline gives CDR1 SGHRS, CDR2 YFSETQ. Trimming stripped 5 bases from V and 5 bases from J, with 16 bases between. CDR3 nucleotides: TGCGCCAGCAGTCCCATTCTCGGCGGTACCGGGGAGCTGTTTTTT. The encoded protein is CASSPILGGTGELFF.

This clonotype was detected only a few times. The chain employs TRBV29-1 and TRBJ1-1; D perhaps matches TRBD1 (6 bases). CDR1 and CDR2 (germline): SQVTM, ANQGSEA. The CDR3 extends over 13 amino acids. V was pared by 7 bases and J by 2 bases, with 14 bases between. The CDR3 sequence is CSAEGVQNTEAFF. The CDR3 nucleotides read TGCAGCGCCGAGGGGGTACAAAACACTGAAGCTTTCTTT.

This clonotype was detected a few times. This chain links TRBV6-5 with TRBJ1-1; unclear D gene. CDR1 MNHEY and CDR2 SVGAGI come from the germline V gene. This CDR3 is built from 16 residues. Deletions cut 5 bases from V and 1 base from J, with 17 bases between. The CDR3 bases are TGTGCCAGCAGTCTCAGGAATCGGGGTGGGAACACTGAAGCTTTCTTT. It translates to CASSLRNRGGNTEAFF.

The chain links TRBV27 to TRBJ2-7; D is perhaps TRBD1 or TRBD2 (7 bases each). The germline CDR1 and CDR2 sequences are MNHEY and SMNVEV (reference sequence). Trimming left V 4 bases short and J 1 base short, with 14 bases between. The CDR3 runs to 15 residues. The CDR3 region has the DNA TGTGCCAGCAGTTGTCAGGGGGGGACTTCCTACGAGCAGTACGTC. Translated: CASSCQGGTSYEQYV.

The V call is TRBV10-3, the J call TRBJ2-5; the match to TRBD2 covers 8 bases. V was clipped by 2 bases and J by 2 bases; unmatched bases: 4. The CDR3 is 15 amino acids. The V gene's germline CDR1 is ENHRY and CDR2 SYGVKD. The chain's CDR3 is CAISEGVAGQETQYF. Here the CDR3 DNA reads TGTGCCATCAGTGAGGGGGTAGCGGGACAAGAGACCCAGTACTTC.

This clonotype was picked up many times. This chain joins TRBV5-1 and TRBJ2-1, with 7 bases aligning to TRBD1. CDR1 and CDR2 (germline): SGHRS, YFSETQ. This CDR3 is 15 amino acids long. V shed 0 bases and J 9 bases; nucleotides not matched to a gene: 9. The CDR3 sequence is CASSLEEAGGGEQFF. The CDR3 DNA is TGCGCCAGCAGCTTGGAGGAGGCAGGGGGTGGTGAGCAGTTCTTC.

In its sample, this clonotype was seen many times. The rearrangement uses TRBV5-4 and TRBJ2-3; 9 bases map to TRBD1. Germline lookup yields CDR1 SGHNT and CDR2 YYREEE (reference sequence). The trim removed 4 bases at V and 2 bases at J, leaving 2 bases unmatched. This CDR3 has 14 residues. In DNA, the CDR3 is TGTGCCAGCAGCGTACAGGGGGCCACAGATACGCAGTATTTT. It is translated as CASSVQGATDTQYF.

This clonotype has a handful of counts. The CDR3 sequence is CSAKSADEQFF. Written as DNA, the CDR3 is TGCAGTGCAAAATCGGCGGATGAGCAGTTCTTC. The rearrangement links TRBV20-1 to TRBJ2-1, with D unclear. The V gene's germline CDR1 is DFQATT and CDR2 SNEGSKA (reference sequence). Trimming stripped 6 bases from V and 8 bases from J, with 11 bases between. This CDR3 has 11 amino acids.

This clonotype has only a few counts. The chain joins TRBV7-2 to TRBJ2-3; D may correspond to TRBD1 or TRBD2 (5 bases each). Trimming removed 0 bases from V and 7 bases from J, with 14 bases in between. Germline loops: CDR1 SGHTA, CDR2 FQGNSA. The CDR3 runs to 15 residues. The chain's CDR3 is CASSLALAPGHTQYF. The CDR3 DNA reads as TGTGCCAGCAGCTTAGCGCTGGCTCCGGGGCATACGCAGTATTTT.

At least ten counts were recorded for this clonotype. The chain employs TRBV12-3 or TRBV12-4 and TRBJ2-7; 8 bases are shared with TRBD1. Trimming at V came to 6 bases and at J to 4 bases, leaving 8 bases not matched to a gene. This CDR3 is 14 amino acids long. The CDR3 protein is CASSTGTGFYEQYF. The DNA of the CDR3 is TGTGCCAGCAGCACCGGGACAGGTTTTTACGAGCAGTACTTC.

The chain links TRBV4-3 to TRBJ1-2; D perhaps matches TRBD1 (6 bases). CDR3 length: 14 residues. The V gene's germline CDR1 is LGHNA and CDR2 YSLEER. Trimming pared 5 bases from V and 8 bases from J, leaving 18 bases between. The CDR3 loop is CASSYRTDPSGYTF. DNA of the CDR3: TGCGCCAGCAGCTACCGGACAGACCCTAGCGGCTACACCTTC.

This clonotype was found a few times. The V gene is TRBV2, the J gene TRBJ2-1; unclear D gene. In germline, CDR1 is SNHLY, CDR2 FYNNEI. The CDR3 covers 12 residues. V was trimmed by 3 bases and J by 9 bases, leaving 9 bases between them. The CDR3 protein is CASSESGGEQFF. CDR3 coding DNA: TGTGCCAGCAGTGAGTCGGGCGGTGAGCAGTTCTTC.

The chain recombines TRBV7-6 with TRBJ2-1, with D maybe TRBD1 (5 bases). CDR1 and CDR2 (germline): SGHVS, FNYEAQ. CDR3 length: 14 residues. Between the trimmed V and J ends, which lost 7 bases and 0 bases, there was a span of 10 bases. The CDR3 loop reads CASKGWSSYNEQFF. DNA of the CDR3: TGTGCCAGCAAGGGGTGGAGCTCCTACAATGAGCAGTTCTTC. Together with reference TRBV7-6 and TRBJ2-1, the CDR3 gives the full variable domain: GAGVSQSPRYKVTKRGQDVALRCDPISGHVSLYWYRQALGQGPEFLTYFNYEAQQDKSGLPNDRFSAERPEGSISTLTIQRTEQRDSAMYRCASKGWSSYNEQFFGPGTRLTVL.